This T cell receptor (beta chain) was sequenced in a study of CD8+ T cells in alopecia areata. General observations from the study: Alphabeta T cells residing in normal skin are also sequenced in scalp samples. The study found that many expanded lesional clones persisted in scalp and blood during tofacitinib.

Sequencing relied on a cDNA template that was reverse transcribed from extracted RNA. This table comes from immunoSEQ multiplex PCR, and its TCRdb copy is limited to in-frame clones, with some not included. The sample yields around 140,000 clones, about 51% seen once. Treatment defined: oral pan-JAK inhibitor, 5-10 mg twice daily. In regard to this clone: Antigen: not known.

The sequence came from a human donor with alopecia areata. The material sequenced was CD8+ T cells sorted from blood, taken at week 4, from a patient treated with tofacitinib.

CDR3 residues: CSVVGQRSYEQYF. CDR3 coding DNA: TGCAGCGTTGTGGGGCAGCGGTCCTACGAGCAGTACTTC. The V call is TRBV29-1, the J call TRBJ2-7; D tentatively reads TRBD1 or TRBD2 (5 bases each). CDR3 length equals 13 residues. V lost 4 bases to trimming and J lost 1 base, with 11 bases between them. CDR1 SQVTM and CDR2 ANQGSEA come from the germline V gene.